One sample yielded the 19 T cell receptor beta chains listed below, sequenced in a study of radiation and T cells in renal cell carcinoma. The assay was immunoSEQ multiplex PCR, and TCRdb's table has in-frame clones only and misses some. In the table there are 100,000 to 150,000 clones, 81% of which are singletons. Stated time point: blood 2 weeks post-SBRT. Noted treatment: 15 Gy SBRT to primary tumor, nephrectomy 4 weeks later. This specimen consisted of blood, obtained from a patient whose treatment included radiotherapy and nephrectomy. The receptor source for this set is a man in his fifties or sixties with renal cell carcinoma.

The J gene is TRBJ2-2, the V gene TRBV11-3; TRBD2 might be the D (7 bases). The CDR3 is 15 residues long. Trimming left V 5 bases short and J 2 bases short, with 12 bases between. Per the germline V gene, CDR1 is SGHNT and CDR2 is YENEEA. The CDR3 nucleotides read TGTGCCAGCAGCGGCGGGGGCACTAACACCGGGGAGCTGTTTTTT. Residues: CASSGGGTNTGELFF.

The V gene is TRBV11-3, the J gene TRBJ2-3, with D tentatively TRBD2 (6 bases). The CDR3 covers 15 residues. The V end was cut by 5 bases, the J end by 2 bases, with 14 bases between. From germline, CDR1 is SGHNT and CDR2 YENEEA. CDR3 region: CASSVSGRFTDTQYF. The CDR3, as DNA: TGTGCCAGCAGCGTTAGCGGTCGTTTCACAGATACGCAGTATTTT. The variable domain in full, completed from reference TRBV11-3 and TRBJ2-3, reads EAGVVQSPRYKIIEKKQPVAFWCNPISGHNTLYWYLQNLGQGPELLIRYENEEAVDDSQLPKDRFSAERLKGVDSTLKIQPAELGDSAVYLCASSVSGRFTDTQYFGPGTRLTVL.

The chain recombines TRBV29-1 with TRBJ1-2; possibly TRBD1 for D (5 bases). Germline CDR1 is SQVTM and CDR2 is ANQGSEA. This CDR3 is built from 13 residues. For the CDR3, the DNA is TGCAGTAGTCACAGGTTCCCTAACTATGGCTACACCTTC. It translates to CSSHRFPNYGYTF.

V usage is TRBV28 and J usage is TRBJ2-1, with D perhaps matching TRBD2 (6 bases). The V end lost 5 bases, the J end lost 9 bases, and 17 bases lay between the germline ends. The length of the CDR3 is 14 residues. Germline V gene data show CDR1 as MDHEN and CDR2 as SYDVKM. In nucleotides, the CDR3 is TGTGCCAGCAGTCTGGGGACTGCGTGGGGTGAGCAGTTCTTC. As protein: CASSLGTAWGEQFF. Variable domain in full (rest from reference TRBV28 and TRBJ2-1): DVKVTQSSRYLVKRTGEKVFLECVQDMDHENMFWYRQDPGLGLRLIYFSYDVKMKEKGDIPEGYSVSREKKERFSLILESASTNQTSMYLCASSLGTAWGEQFFGPGTRLTVL.

The CDR3 DNA reads as TGTGCCAGCAGTGAGACAGGGATCCAAGAGACCCAGTACTTC. This sequence encodes CASSETGIQETQYF. V is TRBV6-1 and J is TRBJ2-5, with 7 bases that match TRBD1. The ends lost 3 bases at V and 1 base at J; junction bases unmatched: 2. CDR3 length equals 14 residues. The germline CDR1 and CDR2 sequences are MNHNS and SASEGT.

The chain links TRBV5-1 to TRBJ1-2, with 7 bases fitting TRBD1. V was clipped by 4 bases and J by 9 bases; unmatched bases: 12. The CDR3 is 14 amino acids. Germline-derived CDR1 and CDR2 are SGHRS and YFSETQ. CDR3 sequence: CASSLEFGGGRYTF. The DNA of the CDR3 is TGCGCCAGCAGCCTGGAGTTCGGAGGGGGCCGCTACACCTTC.

The chain links TRBV18 to TRBJ1-1, with D possibly matching TRBD1 (6 bases). The CDR3 contains 16 residues. Trimming took off 3 bases at V and 3 bases at J, with 17 bases between the two ends. The germline CDR1 and CDR2 sequences are KGHSH and LQKENI. CDR3 coding DNA: TGTGCCAGCTCACCCACCTTTCAGGGGAAGTACACTGAAGCTTTCTTT. This codes for CASSPTFQGKYTEAFF. Full variable domain (outside the CDR3, taken from reference TRBV18 and TRBJ1-1): NAGVMQNPRHLVRRRGQEARLRCSPMKGHSHVYWYRQLPEEGLKFMVYLQKENIIDESGMPKERFSAEFPKEGPSILRIQQVVRGDSAAYFCASSPTFQGKYTEAFFGQGTRLTVV.

This clone has just one count. V gene TRBV30 combines with J gene TRBJ2-1; the D is unclear. The CDR3 sequence is 10 residues long. From germline, CDR1 is GTSNPN and CDR2 SVGIG (reference sequence). V was trimmed by 8 bases and J by 8 bases, leaving 10 bases between them. The chain's CDR3 is CAVGWDEQFF. DNA for the CDR3: TGTGCCGTAGGTTGGGATGAGCAGTTCTTC.

The rearrangement joins TRBV11-1 to TRBJ2-5; 7 bases line up with TRBD1. V lost 5 bases and J lost 5; bases outside the gene matches: 11. Looked up from germline, CDR1 is SGHAT and CDR2 is FQDESV (reference sequence). The CDR3 is 15 residues long. The CDR3 loop is CASSTSRGSSETQYF. The CDR3 DNA reads as TGTGCCAGCAGCACCAGCAGGGGGTCAAGTGAGACCCAGTACTTC.

This rearrangement joins TRBV9 to TRBJ1-4; possible D gene TRBD1, 5 bases. The CDR3 has 15 residues. Trimming took off 0 bases at V and 6 bases at J, with 12 bases between the two ends. Germline V gene lookup returns CDR1 SGDLS and CDR2 YYNGEE. The CDR3 nucleotides are TGTGCCAGCAGCGTAGAGCCGGGACTGCATGAAAAACTGTTTTTT. Amino acid sequence: CASSVEPGLHEKLFF.

The chain couples TRBV27 to TRBJ1-4; TRBD1 agrees at 9 bases. In germline, CDR1 is MNHEY, CDR2 SMNVEV (reference sequence). This CDR3 contains 13 residues. The trim removed 6 bases at V and 6 bases at J, leaving 2 bases unmatched. CDR3 DNA: TGTGCCAGCAGAGGGACAGGGTATGAAAAACTGTTTTTT. This sequence encodes CASRGTGYEKLFF.

The chain combines TRBV28 with TRBJ1-1; D is undetermined. V was pared by 2 bases and J by 7 bases, with 14 bases between. The CDR3 is made up of 14 amino acids. The germline V gene has CDR1 MDHEN and CDR2 SYDVKM. The CDR3, as DNA: TGTGCCAGCAGTTTACACCTCCCTTACTTTGAAGCTTTCTTT. Translated: CASSLHLPYFEAFF.

This clone occurred once. The chain has TRBV5-1 and TRBJ2-7; the match to TRBD2 covers 8 bases. Per the germline V gene, CDR1 is SGHRS and CDR2 is YFSETQ. Trimming took 2 bases from V and 1 from J; bases not matched to a gene: 14. The CDR3 has 18 residues. As DNA, the CDR3 is TGCGCCAGCAGCTTTGGTCTAGCGGGCCCAGGGAGGTCCTACGAGCAGTACTTC. This sequence encodes CASSFGLAGPGRSYEQYF.

The CDR3 here is CASSKLTANTEAFF. The CDR3 bases are TGTGCCAGCAGCAAATTGACAGCGAACACTGAAGCTTTCTTT. The chain joins TRBV7-8 to TRBJ1-1, with D perhaps TRBD1 (5 bases). This CDR3 spans 14 amino acids. V was clipped by 5 bases and J by 1 base, with 11 bases between them. Germline CDR1 SGHVS, CDR2 FQNEAQ.

The CDR3 loop reads CASSMGLAGEQYF. The CDR3 nucleotides read TGCGCCAGCAGCATGGGACTAGCTGGGGAGCAGTACTTC. V and J are TRBV5-1 and TRBJ2-7; 9 bases agree with TRBD2. With V trimmed by 4 bases and J by 7 bases, 6 bases remained unmatched. Per germline, CDR1 SGHRS and CDR2 YFSETQ. The length of the CDR3 is 13 residues.

The rearrangement joins TRBV19 to TRBJ1-1, with D unresolved. Germline CDR1 reads LNHDA; CDR2 reads SQIVND (reference sequence). This CDR3 spans 16 amino acids. V was cut by 3 bases and J by 4 bases, with 18 bases left in between. The CDR3 DNA follows: TGTGCCAGTAGTATGGGTTTGGTCGCAGTCGGCACTGAAGCTTTCTTT. It specifies CASSMGLVAVGTEAFF.

The rearrangement uses TRBV7-4 and TRBJ2-1; TRBD2 agrees at 7 bases. The CDR3 is made up of 15 amino acids. Germline V gene sequence: CDR1 SGHVT, CDR2 SQSDAQ. Trimming cost V 7 bases and J 8 bases; bases outside gene matches: 14. For the CDR3, the DNA is TGTGCCAGCACCCTTGGGGGGGAGGAGGGCGATGAGCAGTTCTTC. As protein: CASTLGGEEGDEQFF.

CDR3 sequence reads: CASSGGLAKDEQFF. CDR3 coding DNA: TGCGCCAGCAGCGGGGGACTAGCAAAGGATGAGCAGTTCTTC. The chain has TRBV5-1 and TRBJ2-1; TRBD2 matches 9 bases. The CDR3 contains 14 residues. Germline CDR1 reads SGHRS; CDR2 reads YFSETQ. Losses at the gene ends were 4 bases for V and 8 bases for J; bases not matched to a gene: 7. Looking up the rest from reference TRBV5-1 and TRBJ2-1 gives the full variable domain: KAGVTQTPRYLIKTRGQQVTLSCSPISGHRSVSWYQQTPGQGLQFLFEYFSETQRNKGNFPGRFSGRQFSNSRSEMNVSTLELGDSALYLCASSGGLAKDEQFFGPGTRLTVL.

CDR3 loop: CASSGRDRVYEQYF. The CDR3 nucleotides are TGTGCCAGCAGCGGCCGGGACAGGGTCTACGAGCAGTACTTC. The chain links TRBV7-2 to TRBJ2-7; 9 bases are shared with TRBD1. V shed 5 bases and J 3 bases; nucleotides not matched to a gene: 5. Germline V lookup: CDR1 SGHTA, CDR2 FQGNSA. The CDR3 is 14 amino acids.